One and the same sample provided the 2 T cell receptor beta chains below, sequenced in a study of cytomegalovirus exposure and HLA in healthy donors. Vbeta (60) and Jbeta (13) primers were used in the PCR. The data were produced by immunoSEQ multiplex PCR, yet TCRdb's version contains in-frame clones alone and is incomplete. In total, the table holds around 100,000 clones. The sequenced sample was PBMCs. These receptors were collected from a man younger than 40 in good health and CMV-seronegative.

The DNA for the CDR3 is TGTGCCAGCTCACCACCGGGACTGAACTACGAGCAGTACTTC. Translating it yields CASSPPGLNYEQYF. The chain links TRBV18 to TRBJ2-7; possible D gene TRBD2, 6 bases. This CDR3 is 14 amino acids long. Trimming left V 0 bases short and J 3 bases short, with 9 bases between. Germline V gene data show CDR1 as KGHSH and CDR2 as LQKENI.

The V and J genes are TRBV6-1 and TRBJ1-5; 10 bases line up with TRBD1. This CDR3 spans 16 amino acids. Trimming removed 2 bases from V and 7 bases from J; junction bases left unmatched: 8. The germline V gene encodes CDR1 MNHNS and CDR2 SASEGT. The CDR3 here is CASSERIRTGGQPQHF. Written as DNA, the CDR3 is TGTGCCAGCAGTGAAAGAATACGGACAGGGGGACAGCCCCAGCATTTT.